This paragraph covers one T cell receptor (beta chain) sequence. Its target is unknown. One entry per CDR3 protein results from TCRdb running MiXCR on the 5' RACE reads. The table lists 400,000 to 450,000 distinct CDR3 sequences, roughly 15% of them singletons. The sample is drawn from a study of CD8 T cells in ankylosing spondylitis. Study results and caveats: Within ankylosing spondylitis blood, a TCR beta motif made up of eight or nine highly homologous variants appeared to be characteristic. With a CD8+ phenotype, disease-linked clones were relatively rare in peripheral blood. Clones linked to disease were reported to show significant enrichment in matched ankylosing spondylitis synovial fluid. Reports of some motif variants in reactive arthritis synovial fluid and blood predate this one.

The CDR3 consists of 13 residues. Germline V lookup: CDR1 SGHAT, CDR2 FQDESV (reference sequence). Trimming took off 3 bases at V and 1 base at J, with 6 bases between the two ends. The sample was blood, either unsorted or a sorted T cell fraction (not recorded which). The TCR originated in a male donor with ankylosing spondylitis. The chain is built from TRBV11-1 and TRBJ1-1; no firm D call. The DNA of the CDR3 is TGTGCCAGCAGCTTCGACCAGAACACTGAAGCTTTCTTT. This sequence encodes CASSFDQNTEAFF. The full variable domain, completed using reference TRBV11-1 and TRBJ1-1, is EAEVAQSPRYKITEKSQAVAFWCDPISGHATLYWYRQILGQGPELLVQFQDESVVDDSQLPKDRFSAERLKGVDSTLKIQPAELGDSAMYLCASSFDQNTEAFFGQGTRLTVV.